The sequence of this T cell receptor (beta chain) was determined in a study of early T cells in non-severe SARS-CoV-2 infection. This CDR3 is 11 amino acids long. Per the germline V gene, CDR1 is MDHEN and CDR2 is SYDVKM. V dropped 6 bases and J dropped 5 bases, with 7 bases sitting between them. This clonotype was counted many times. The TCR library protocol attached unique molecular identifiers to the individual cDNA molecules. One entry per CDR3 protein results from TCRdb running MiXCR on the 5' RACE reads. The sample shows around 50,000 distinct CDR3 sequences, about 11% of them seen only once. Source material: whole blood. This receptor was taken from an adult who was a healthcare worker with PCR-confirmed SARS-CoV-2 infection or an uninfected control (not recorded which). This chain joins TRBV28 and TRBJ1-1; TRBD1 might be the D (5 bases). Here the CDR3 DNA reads TGTGCCAGCAGGGGGGGAACTGAAGCTTTCTTT. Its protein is CASRGGTEAFF.